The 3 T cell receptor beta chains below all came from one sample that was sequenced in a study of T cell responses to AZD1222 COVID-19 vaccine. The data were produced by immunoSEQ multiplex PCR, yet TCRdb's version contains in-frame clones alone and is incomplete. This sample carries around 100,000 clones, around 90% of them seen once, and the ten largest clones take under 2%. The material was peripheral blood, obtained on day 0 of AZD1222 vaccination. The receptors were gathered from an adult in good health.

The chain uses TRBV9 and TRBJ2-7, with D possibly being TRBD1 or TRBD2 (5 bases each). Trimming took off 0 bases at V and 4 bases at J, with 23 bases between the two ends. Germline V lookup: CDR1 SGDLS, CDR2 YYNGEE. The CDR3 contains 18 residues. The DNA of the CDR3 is TGTGCCAGCAGCGTAGGGCCGGGACCCCAGTCCGCGGCTTACGAGCAGTACTTC. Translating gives CASSVGPGPQSAAYEQYF.

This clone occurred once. The chain's CDR3 is CASTPGGNQPQHF. As DNA, the CDR3 is TGTGCCAGCACCCCAGGAGGCAATCAGCCCCAGCATTTT. The gene calls are TRBV6-5 and TRBJ1-5; D is undetermined. The V end was cut by 7 bases, the J end by 2 bases, with 9 bases between. The CDR3 totals 13 residues. CDR1 and CDR2 from the germline V gene are MNHEY and SVGAGI.

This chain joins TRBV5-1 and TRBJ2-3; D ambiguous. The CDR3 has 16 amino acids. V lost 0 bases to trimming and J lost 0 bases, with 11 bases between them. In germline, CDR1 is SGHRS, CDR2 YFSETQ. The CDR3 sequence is CASSLGVSHSTDTQYF. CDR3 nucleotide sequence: TGCGCCAGCAGCTTGGGGGTTAGTCACAGCACAGATACGCAGTATTTT.